The rows below give T cell receptor beta chains drawn from one sample of a study of blood T cell repertoires in COVID-19. Sequencing used immunoSEQ multiplex PCR; TCRdb keeps in-frame clones, though not all of them. The sample consists of 160,000 or so clones, roughly 84% of them appearing once. What was sequenced was PBMCs or T cells enriched from blood (not recorded which). All receptors come from a man in his 60s who had recovered from COVID-19. Each CDR3 is given with its conserved first and last residue. The D gene is left open where the match is weak. Only part of the rows carry a size: once, few, many, or a class if the clone is expanded.

TRBJ2-3	TRBV9	.	.	TGTGCCAGCAGCGTAGATGGCGGGCGGGACCGACCCACAGATACGCAGTATTTT	CASSVDGGRDRPTDTQYF
TRBJ2-7	TRBV28	.	TRBD2	TGTGCCAGCACCCCGGACACAACTAGCGGGACCTACGAGCAGTACTTC	CASTPDTTSGTYEQYF
TRBJ2-2	TRBV7-8	.	.	TGTGCCAGCAGACATCTAGGTGCCGGGGAGCTGTTTTTT	CASRHLGAGELFF
TRBJ2-2	TRBV28	.	.	TGTGCCAGCAAGCAAGCCGGGGAGCTGTTTTTT	CASKQAGELFF
TRBJ1-6	TRBV9	few	.	TGTGCCAGCAGCGCATTTAATTCACCCCTCCACTTT	CASSAFNSPLHF
TRBJ2-2	TRBV6-5	.	TRBD1	TGTGCCAGCCACAGGGGATCGAACACCGGGGAGCTGTTTTTT	CASHRGSNTGELFF
TRBJ2-3	TRBV11-3	.	TRBD1	TGTGCCAGCAGCTCGGGACAGGGTATCGAGGCGCAGTATTTT	CASSSGQGIEAQYF
TRBJ2-3	TRBV9	.	.	TGTGCCAGCAGCCTCTCTCCCTTAGCAGCCGGCACAGATACGCAGTATTTT	CASSLSPLAAGTDTQYF
TRBJ1-1	TRBV4-1	once	.	TGCGCCAGCAGCCCGGTGGGGGGCACTGAAGCTTTCTTT	CASSPVGGTEAFF
TRBJ1-5	TRBV11-2	once	.	TGTGCCAGCAGCTTAGGAGGGGGACAGCCCCAGCATTTT	CASSLGGGQPQHF
TRBJ2-2	TRBV7-3	.	.	TGTGCCAGCAGATCAACTCGCACCGGGGAGCTGTTTTTT	CASRSTRTGELFF
TRBJ2-5	TRBV5-4	.	TRBD1	TGTGCCAGCAGCCCGGGACAGCTCAAGGTAGAGACCCAGTACTTC	CASSPGQLKVETQYF
TRBJ2-5	TRBV27	.	.	TGTGCCAGCAGGGTCTCAGGGAGGGAGACCCAGTACTTC	CASRVSGRETQYF
TRBJ1-1	TRBV2	.	TRBD1	TGTGCCAGCAGTGGGGAACAGGGGGCCCCGTCGCCTGAAGCTTTCTTT	CASSGEQGAPSPEAFF
TRBJ1-2	TRBV24-1	.	TRBD1	TGTGCCACCAGTGATGGAGGGGGCGCTACTGATGGCTACACCTTC	CATSDGGGATDGYTF
TRBJ2-2	TRBV7-6	.	.	TGTGCCAGCAGCTTCGGCCGACCAGGCACCGGGGAGCTGTTTTTT	CASSFGRPGTGELFF
TRBJ1-5	TRBV2	.	.	TGTGCCAGCCGGGGGGTGACTAGCCTCAATCAGCCCCAGCATTTT	CASRGVTSLNQPQHF
TRBJ2-1	TRBV7-3	.	.	TGTGCCAGCGGGGCCACACTATACAATGAGCAGTTCTTC	CASGATLYNEQFF
TRBJ2-7	TRBV7-9	.	TRBD2	TGTGCCAGCAGCGGTAGCGGGACCTCCTACGAGCAGTACTTC	CASSGSGTSYEQYF
TRBJ2-1	TRBV12-5	.	TRBD2	TGTGCTAGTGCCTCCGGGGCGGGAGCATTCGAGCAGTTCTTC	CASASGAGAFEQFF
TRBJ1-6	TRBV19	.	.	TGTGCCAGTAGCTCAGGGGAAGGTCCGAATTCACCCCTCCACTTT	CASSSGEGPNSPLHF
TRBJ2-1	TRBV24-1	.	TRBD2	TGTGCCACCAGTGACGCTCTAGCGGGAGGGACCAATGAGCAGTTCTTC	CATSDALAGGTNEQFF
TRBJ1-6	TRBV5-1	.	TRBD1	TGCGCCAGCAGCCGGGACAGGGAAGTGTACTATAATTCACCCCTCCACTTT	CASSRDREVYYNSPLHF
TRBJ1-6	TRBV5-6	.	.	TGTGCCAGCAGCCTGCCGGGTGTCAATTCACCCCTCCACTTT	CASSLPGVNSPLHF
TRBJ1-2	TRBV7-2	.	TRBD1	TGTGCCAGCAGCCGGGGACAGGGCTATGGCTACACCTTC	CASSRGQGYGYTF
TRBJ1-2	TRBV29-1	once	TRBD1	TGCAGCGTTGAAGGGACAGGGTCGTTCTACGATGGCTACACCTTC	CSVEGTGSFYDGYTF
TRBJ1-5	TRBV7-8	.	TRBD1	TGTGCCAGCAGCCGAGGGACAGAGATCAATCAGCCCCAGCATTTT	CASSRGTEINQPQHF
TRBJ2-7	TRBV27	few	TRBD1	TGTGCCAGCAGTTTATTGGGGACAGGGTATGTCAGCGGAACCTACGAGCAGTACTTC	CASSLLGTGYVSGTYEQYF
TRBJ1-2	TRBV7-9	.	.	TGTGCCAGCAGCCGAGACACACAGGGTGGGGGCTATGGCTACACCTTC	CASSRDTQGGGYGYTF
TRBJ2-1	TRBV27	.	TRBD2	TGTGCCAGCAGTTTGACAGCGGGAGTCTACAATGAGCAGTTCTTC	CASSLTAGVYNEQFF
TRBJ2-2	TRBV9	.	TRBD1	TGTGCCAGCAGCCCCAGGGGGACAGGGACCACCGGGGAGCTGTTTTTT	CASSPRGTGTTGELFF
TRBJ1-4	TRBV21-1	.	.	TGTGCCAGCAGCAAAGAAAGCATGGGACAGGGACGTAATGAAAAACTGTTTTTT	CASSKESMGQGRNEKLFF
TRBJ2-2	TRBV9	once	.	TGTGCCAGCAGCGTACCTTACGATAGGGGGATCATCACCGGGGAGCTGTTTTTT	CASSVPYDRGIITGELFF
TRBJ1-4	TRBV5-1	.	.	TGCGCCAGCAGCTTGGGACAGGTGAATGAAAAACTGTTTTTT	CASSLGQVNEKLFF
TRBJ2-6	TRBV5-6	.	TRBD1	TGTGCCAGCAGCTTCGGGACAGGGTACTCTGGGGCCAACGTCCTGACTTTC	CASSFGTGYSGANVLTF
TRBJ2-5	TRBV18	.	.	TGTGCCAGCTCACCAAGCCAGGTCCAAGAGACCCAGTACTTC	CASSPSQVQETQYF
TRBJ1-2	TRBV2	.	TRBD1	TGTGCCAGCAGTCCGAGACAGGGGTCGTATCGCTACACCTTC	CASSPRQGSYRYTF